A single sample gave rise to the 18 T cell receptor beta chains below, sequenced in a study of monozygotic twins with inflammatory bowel disease. TCRdb re-called the 5' RACE reads, yielding one record per CDR3 amino acid sequence without DNA. This sample's table reports about 330,000 distinct CDR3 sequences. The sample comprised blood. These receptors were collected from a human donor with ulcerative colitis or Crohn's disease, or a healthy co-twin of an affected twin (not recorded which).

The chain is built from TRBV20-1 and TRBJ1-2. Germline V gene lookup returns CDR1 DFQATT and CDR2 SNEGSKA (reference sequence). CDR3 length: 11 amino acids. CDR3 protein: CSARNRYGYTF.

The V and J genes are TRBV29-1 and TRBJ2-7; TCRdb's assignment of TRBD2 cannot be checked, as there is no DNA. CDR1 and CDR2 (germline): SQVTM, ANQGSEA. CDR3 length equals 13 residues. The chain's CDR3 is CSATWGGASEQYF.

The CDR3 region is CASTFMGPGNEKLFF. The chain combines TRBV7-9 with TRBJ1-4; TCRdb's D gene call, TRBD1, goes unchecked for lack of DNA. Germline CDR1 SEHNR, CDR2 FQNEAQ (reference sequence). CDR3 length: 15 amino acids.

The CDR3 loop is CAWSVREDQPQHF. The gene calls are TRBV30 and TRBJ1-5. This CDR3 has 13 residues. CDR1 and CDR2 from the germline V gene are GTSNPN and SVGIG (reference sequence).

The V call is TRBV3-1, the J call TRBJ2-1; TCRdb's D call of TRBD2 is untestable without DNA. Germline V lookup: CDR1 LGHDT, CDR2 YNNKEL (reference sequence). This CDR3 region has 16 residues. CDR3 sequence reads: CASSQVSAGGRNEQFF.

The chain couples TRBV29-1 to TRBJ2-2; lacking DNA, the TRBD2 call made by TCRdb goes unchecked. From germline, CDR1 is SQVTM and CDR2 ANQGSEA. The length of the CDR3 is 13 residues. CDR3 residues: CSVASRGAGELFF.

V is TRBV5-1 and J is TRBJ1-1. This CDR3 spans 15 amino acids. Germline loops: CDR1 SGHRS, CDR2 YFSETQ. CDR3 region: CASSLDPPYYTEAFF.

The chain is built from TRBV9 and TRBJ2-7; TCRdb names TRBD1, which stays unverified in the absence of DNA. The CDR3 length is 16 residues. CDR1 is SGDLS, CDR2 YYNGEE, per germline. This CDR3 is CASSTQGQVNSYEQYF.

The chain combines TRBV20-1 with TRBJ2-5; TCRdb indicates TRBD2, and absent DNA this call remains unverified. The CDR3 covers 15 residues. Germline CDR1 and CDR2: DFQATT and SNEGSKA (reference sequence). This CDR3 is CSASPSGGFQETQYF.

This rearrangement joins TRBV18 to TRBJ1-3. Germline values: CDR1 KGHSH, CDR2 LQKENI. This CDR3 region has 16 residues. CDR3 sequence: CASSPATGFSGNTIYF.

The chain links TRBV27 to TRBJ2-5; TCRdb names TRBD1, which stays unverified in the absence of DNA. CDR3 length: 13 residues. Looked up from germline, CDR1 is MNHEY and CDR2 is SMNVEV (reference sequence). The CDR3 loop reads CASSRQGSETQYF.

The gene calls are TRBV5-1 and TRBJ2-4; TCRdb selects TRBD2, and the lack of DNA leaves this call unchecked. The CDR3 runs to 14 residues. Germline assignment: CDR1 SGHRS and CDR2 YFSETQ. The CDR3 protein is CASSQEGSKNIQYF.

The chain employs TRBV24-1 and TRBJ2-7; TCRdb's assignment of TRBD1 cannot be checked, as there is no DNA. Germline CDR1 KGHDR, CDR2 SFDVKD. The CDR3 runs to 12 residues. This CDR3 reads CATSESRGEQYF.

The chain employs TRBV28 and TRBJ2-1; TCRdb selects TRBD2, and the lack of DNA leaves this call unchecked. This CDR3 has 15 amino acids. In germline, CDR1 is MDHEN, CDR2 SYDVKM. The CDR3 reads CASSSDTRYNNEQFF.

CDR3 in amino acids: CASSYSGLAGSYNEQFF. J is TRBJ2-1 and V is TRBV6-5; TCRdb calls TRBD2, which cannot be checked without DNA. The germline V gene has CDR1 MNHEY and CDR2 SVGAGI. The CDR3 loop spans 17 amino acids.

CDR3 sequence reads: CASSSRREVGQFF. This chain connects TRBV28 to TRBJ2-1; TCRdb picks TRBD2, but there is no DNA to check that call. Germline loops: CDR1 MDHEN, CDR2 SYDVKM. CDR3 size: 13 residues.

The genes are TRBV5-1 and TRBJ2-2; with no DNA, the TCRdb D assignment of TRBD1 cannot be verified. The CDR3 length is 16 residues. Germline values: CDR1 SGHRS, CDR2 YFSETQ. The CDR3 here is CASTSMDTTNTGELFF.

The chain combines TRBV29-1 with TRBJ2-1; there is no DNA to check the TCRdb D call of TRBD2. The CDR3 spans 15 residues. Germline CDR1 reads SQVTM; CDR2 reads ANQGSEA. The CDR3: CSHPAPGSGRNEQFF.